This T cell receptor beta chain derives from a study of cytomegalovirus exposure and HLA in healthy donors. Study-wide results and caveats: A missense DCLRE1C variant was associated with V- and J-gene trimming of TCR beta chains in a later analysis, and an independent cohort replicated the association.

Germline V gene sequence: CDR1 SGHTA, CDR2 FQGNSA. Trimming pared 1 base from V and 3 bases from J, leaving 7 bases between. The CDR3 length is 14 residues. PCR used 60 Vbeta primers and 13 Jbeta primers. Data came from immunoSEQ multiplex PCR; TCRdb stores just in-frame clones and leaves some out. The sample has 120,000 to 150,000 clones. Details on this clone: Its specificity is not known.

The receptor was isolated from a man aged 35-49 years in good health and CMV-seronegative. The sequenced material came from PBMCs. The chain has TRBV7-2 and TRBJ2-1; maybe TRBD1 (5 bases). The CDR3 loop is CASSLDRNYNEQFF. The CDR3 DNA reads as TGTGCCAGCAGCTTAGACAGGAACTACAATGAGCAGTTCTTC.